The 31 T cell receptor beta chains below were found in one sample sequenced in a study of blood T cell repertoires in COVID-19. Here immunoSEQ multiplex PCR was the method, and the copy in TCRdb shows in-frame clones only, minus some. The sample yields approximately 250,000 clones, approximately 90% seen once. The sequencing input was peripheral blood. These receptors all come from a man aged 18 to 29 with active or convalescent COVID-19.

The V call is TRBV9, the J call TRBJ2-7; 8 bases match TRBD2. V was clipped by 1 base and J by 3 bases; unmatched bases: 3. This CDR3 contains 14 residues. Germline V gene lookup returns CDR1 SGDLS and CDR2 YYNGEE. CDR3 residues: CASSVSGGYYEQYF. The CDR3 bases are TGTGCCAGCAGCGTAAGCGGGGGATACTACGAGCAGTACTTC.

J is TRBJ1-2 and V is TRBV2, with TRBD1 as a possible D gene (6 bases). With 6 bases removed from V and 4 bases from J, the gap between germline ends came to 15 bases. From germline, CDR1 is SNHLY and CDR2 FYNNEI. The CDR3 length is 14 residues. The CDR3 reads CASSLQGGGYGYTF. DNA for the CDR3: TGTGCCAGCAGCCTACAGGGAGGGGGCTATGGCTACACCTTC.

This sequence joins TRBV12-3 or TRBV12-4 and TRBJ2-4; D remains ambiguous. The ends were cut back, 6 bases at V and 1 base at J, with 7 bases in the middle. This CDR3 comprises 13 residues. As DNA, the CDR3 is TGTGCCAGCAGCTTGGGCGCCAAAAACATTCAGTACTTC. Its translation is CASSLGAKNIQYF.

V is TRBV6-5 and J is TRBJ1-2, with TRBD1 as a possible D gene (5 bases). This CDR3 spans 13 amino acids. V was trimmed by 5 bases and J by 4 bases, leaving 11 bases between them. Looked up from germline, CDR1 is MNHEY and CDR2 is SVGAGI. CDR3 sequence (DNA): TGTGCCAGCAGTCGACAGATGTTCTATGGCTACACCTTC. Amino acids: CASSRQMFYGYTF.

The V gene is TRBV9, the J gene TRBJ1-1, with 8 nucleotides matching TRBD1. Germline trimming cut 0 bases from V and 3 bases from J; bases unmatched to any gene: 13. The germline V gene encodes CDR1 SGDLS and CDR2 YYNGEE. The CDR3 spans 18 residues. The DNA of the CDR3 is TGTGCCAGCAGCGTAGAGGCCACGCAGGGGGCGGGGGACACTGAAGCTTTCTTT. Protein sequence: CASSVEATQGAGDTEAFF.

The V and J genes are TRBV4-1 and TRBJ1-6, with D possibly TRBD1 on 5 matching bases. Trimming removed 1 base at V and 8 bases at J, with 12 bases between. The CDR3 has 15 amino acids. In germline, CDR1 is MGHRA, CDR2 YSYEKL. For the CDR3, the DNA is TGCGCCAGCAGCCAAGTAACCGCGGGGGATTCACCCCTCCACTTT. Protein product: CASSQVTAGDSPLHF.

The chain couples TRBV5-4 to TRBJ2-2; 11 positions agree with TRBD2. V lost 1 base to trimming and J lost 4 bases; unmatched junction nucleotides: 3. This CDR3 has 16 amino acids. Germline V gene data show CDR1 as SGHNT and CDR2 as YYREEE (reference sequence). The CDR3 nucleotides are TGTGCCAGCAGCTTGCCAGGACTAGCGGGCACCGGGGAGCTGTTTTTT. Protein: CASSLPGLAGTGELFF.

The rearrangement uses TRBV12-3 or TRBV12-4 and TRBJ1-2, with D possibly being TRBD1 (6 bases). The CDR3 sequence is 13 residues long. Trimming took 3 bases from V and 6 from J, leaving 11 bases between them. DNA for the CDR3: TGTGCCAGCAGTTTGAGCAGGGGTGATGGCTACACCTTC. This translates into CASSLSRGDGYTF.

As regards this clone: Because the CDR3's place on the DNA is in doubt, the DNA is left out and the CDR3 is given as listed by TCRdb. The chain combines TRBV7-9 with TRBJ1-2; the table assigns TRBD1, which was not confirmed against the DNA. The CDR3 region is 12 residues in length, termini included. Germline V gene lookup returns CDR1 SEHNR and CDR2 FQNEAQ (reference sequence). CDR3 residues: CASSVGQGALTF.

This rearrangement joins TRBV11-2 to TRBJ2-7; D unclear. Germline lookup yields CDR1 SGHAT and CDR2 FQNNGV. This CDR3 has 13 amino acids. The V gene lost 1 base and the J gene lost 2 bases, with 6 bases spanning the gap. CDR3 DNA: TGTGCCAGCAGCTTAGCCGAGACCTACGAGCAGTACTTC. This sequence encodes CASSLAETYEQYF.

The genes are TRBV5-1 and TRBJ1-6; 7 bases line up with TRBD1. From germline, CDR1 is SGHRS and CDR2 YFSETQ. This CDR3 region has 15 residues. V shed 0 bases, J shed 7 bases, and the junction held 4 bases outside the gene matches. The CDR3 loop reads CASSLEPGGNSPLHF. CDR3 coding DNA: TGCGCCAGCAGCTTGGAGCCAGGGGGAAATTCACCCCTCCACTTT.

This rearrangement joins TRBV19 to TRBJ2-7, with TRBD1 matching 10 bases. Trimming cost V 3 bases and J 2 bases; bases outside gene matches: 4. CDR1 LNHDA and CDR2 SQIVND come from the germline V gene (reference sequence). The CDR3 runs 15 residues. The CDR3: CASSIGTGVAYEQYF. The CDR3 DNA sequence: TGTGCCAGTAGTATCGGGACAGGGGTTGCCTACGAGCAGTACTTC.

CDR3 residues: CASSLLGEGRFGELFF. The CDR3 DNA follows: TGTGCCAGCAGCTTGTTGGGGGAGGGCCGTTTCGGGGAGCTGTTTTTT. This chain connects TRBV5-4 to TRBJ2-2; 7 bases line up with TRBD2. Trimming removed 1 base from V and 7 bases from J; junction bases left unmatched: 10. The CDR3 extends over 16 amino acids. The germline CDR1 and CDR2 sequences are SGHNT and YYREEE (reference sequence).

The J gene is TRBJ2-5, the V gene TRBV2; D perhaps matches TRBD1 (6 bases). Germline V gene lookup returns CDR1 SNHLY and CDR2 FYNNEI. Between the trimmed V and J ends, which lost 6 bases and 2 bases, there was a span of 13 bases. The CDR3 is 14 amino acids. The CDR3 nucleotides are TGTGCCAGCAGCTCCGGGACACTTCAAGAGACCCAGTACTTC. Amino acids: CASSSGTLQETQYF.

This clone was seen a handful of times. The chain links TRBV6-2 or TRBV6-3 to TRBJ1-6; D is unresolved. Trimming shortened V by 4 bases and J by 11 bases, and 15 bases separated the two germline ends. The CDR3 spans 14 residues. Per germline, CDR1 MNHEY and CDR2 SVGEGT. CDR3 in DNA: TGTGCCAGCAGTTTTCTTGCCGAGAAGCCACCCCTCCACTTT. Translation: CASSFLAEKPPLHF.

The CDR3 is CASSQQGHEDGYTF. CDR3 bases: TGTGCCAGCAGCCAACAGGGACACGAGGATGGCTACACCTTC. The V call is TRBV3-1 (or the pseudogene TRBV3-2), the J call TRBJ1-2; D is possibly TRBD1 (6 bases). The V end lost 2 bases, the J end lost 6 bases, and 13 bases lay between the germline ends. CDR3 length equals 14 residues. Germline CDR1 is LGHDT and CDR2 is YNNKEL (reference sequence).

This chain joins TRBV30 and TRBJ2-7; TRBD1 or TRBD2 may be the D gene (5 bases each). The CDR3 extends over 12 amino acids. Germline CDR1 is GTSNPN and CDR2 is SVGIG (reference sequence). With 5 bases removed from V and 6 bases from J, the gap between germline ends came to 14 bases. The CDR3 region is CAWAGRASEQYF. CDR3 nucleotide sequence: TGTGCCTGGGCGGGCAGGGCATCCGAGCAGTACTTC.

The V and J genes are TRBV3-1 (or the pseudogene TRBV3-2) and TRBJ2-7; 10 bases map to TRBD1. Per germline, CDR1 LGHDT and CDR2 YNNKEL (reference sequence). After removal of 2 bases from V and 2 bases from J, the junction contained 3 bases not matched to a gene. The CDR3 length is 15 residues. CDR3 loop: CASSQPGQGTYEQYF. The CDR3 DNA sequence: TGTGCCAGCAGCCAACCGGGACAGGGGACCTACGAGCAGTACTTC.

The V and J genes are TRBV28 and TRBJ1-5; TRBD1 might be the D (5 bases). Trimming removed 10 bases at V and 3 bases at J, with 10 bases between. The CDR3 is made up of 12 amino acids. CDR1 MDHEN and CDR2 SYDVKM come from the germline V gene. The CDR3 region has the DNA TGTGCCACATGGGGCCTCAATCAGCCCCAGCATTTT. The encoded protein is CATWGLNQPQHF.

This chain connects TRBV4-2 to TRBJ1-2; tentative D call: TRBD1 (6 bases). Germline CDR1 reads LGHNA; CDR2 reads YNFKEQ. The V and J ends lost 0 bases and 6 bases respectively, with 11 bases between them. The CDR3 extends over 14 amino acids. The CDR3 spells CASSQESGHHGYTF. DNA for the CDR3: TGTGCCAGCAGCCAAGAGTCGGGACATCATGGCTACACCTTC.

The chain carries TRBV4-1 and TRBJ2-7; D ambiguous. The V end lost 0 bases, the J end lost 10 bases, and 13 bases lay between the germline ends. Per the germline V gene, CDR1 is MGHRA and CDR2 is YSYEKL. The CDR3 spans 13 residues. Here the CDR3 reads CASSQEGHPVQYF. For the CDR3, the DNA is TGCGCCAGCAGCCAAGAGGGCCACCCGGTTCAGTACTTC.

This rearrangement joins TRBV4-2 to TRBJ1-1; weak D call: TRBD1 (6 bases). The CDR3 is 15 residues long. Between the trimmed V and J ends, which lost 4 bases and 2 bases, there was a span of 14 bases. Germline CDR1 reads LGHNA; CDR2 reads YNFKEQ. CDR3 region: CASSPGTGPNTEAFF. The CDR3 region has the DNA TGTGCCAGCAGCCCGGGAACAGGGCCTAACACTGAAGCTTTCTTT.

The chain uses TRBV7-9 and TRBJ2-3; 9 nucleotides align to TRBD2. This CDR3 has 16 amino acids. Losses at the gene ends were 4 bases for V and 3 bases for J; bases not matched to a gene: 8. Germline CDR1 and CDR2: SEHNR and FQNEAQ (reference sequence). Written as DNA, the CDR3 is TGTGCCAGCAGCTCCCCAGCGGGAGGTTCGACAGATACGCAGTATTTT. This translates into CASSSPAGGSTDTQYF.

The genes are TRBV28 and TRBJ2-1, with D perhaps TRBD2 (7 bases). The CDR3 sequence is 15 residues long. V lost 2 bases and J 5 bases, leaving 13 bases between the germline ends. Germline V CDR1 and CDR2: MDHEN, SYDVKM. The CDR3 here is CASSLGGAGDNEQFF. As DNA, the CDR3 is TGTGCCAGCAGTTTAGGGGGGGCTGGGGACAATGAGCAGTTCTTC.

This chain joins TRBV6-5 and TRBJ2-2, with D unresolved. CDR1 MNHEY and CDR2 SVGAGI come from the germline V gene. V was cut by 2 bases and J by 1 base, with 8 bases left in between. The CDR3 has 15 amino acids. The CDR3 coding sequence is TGTGCCAGCAGTTACATTCCCGTGAACACCGGGGAGCTGTTTTTT. This translates into CASSYIPVNTGELFF.

This rearrangement joins TRBV3-1 (or the pseudogene TRBV3-2) to TRBJ1-5, with 10 bases identical to TRBD1. This CDR3 comprises 16 residues. Germline-derived CDR1 and CDR2 are LGHDT and YNNKEL (reference sequence). V lost 1 base and J lost 6; bases outside the gene matches: 6. CDR3 protein: CASSQGTGTGAQPQHF. The CDR3 DNA follows: TGTGCCAGCAGCCAAGGAACCGGGACAGGGGCTCAGCCCCAGCATTTT.

This clone has only one observation. The CDR3 here is CASSFGGSGANVLTF. As DNA, the CDR3 is TGTGCCAGCAGCTTTGGGGGGAGTGGGGCCAACGTCCTGACTTTC. V is TRBV7-3 and J is TRBJ2-6; D possibly corresponds to TRBD2 (6 bases). The CDR3 loop spans 15 amino acids. With 3 bases removed from V and 3 bases from J, the gap between germline ends came to 9 bases. In germline, CDR1 is SGHTA, CDR2 FQGTGA.

This clone is a singleton in its sample. The J gene is TRBJ1-1, the V gene TRBV19; D is unresolved. This CDR3 comprises 12 residues. Trimming took off 7 bases at V and 1 base at J, with 7 bases between the two ends. The germline CDR1 and CDR2 sequences are LNHDA and SQIVND (reference sequence). In nucleotides, the CDR3 is TGTGCCAGTACTGCGTGGAACACTGAAGCTTTCTTT. Translating gives CASTAWNTEAFF.

The chain combines TRBV19 with TRBJ1-2; tentatively, D is TRBD1 (6 bases). The CDR3 runs 16 residues. V was cut by 2 bases and J by 4 bases, with 17 bases left in between. CDR1 is LNHDA and CDR2 is SQIVND in the germline V gene (reference sequence). The CDR3 region has the DNA TGTGCCAGTAGTATAATCGGTGGGGGCACGGGCTATGGCTACACCTTC. Encoded protein: CASSIIGGGTGYGYTF.

There are many counts of this clone. The V call is TRBV4-3, the J call TRBJ1-3; no firm D call. Germline loops: CDR1 LGHNA, CDR2 YSLEER. Trimming left V 0 bases short and J 0 bases short, with 12 bases between. The CDR3 runs 17 residues. The CDR3 DNA reads TGCGCCAGCAGCCAAGATCGAGGTTTAATCTCTGGAAACACCATATATTTT. Translation gives CASSQDRGLISGNTIYF.

This rearrangement joins TRBV15 to TRBJ1-5; the D is unclear. Germline V gives CDR1 LNHNV, CDR2 YYDKDF (reference sequence). V lost 2 bases, J lost 0 bases, and 20 bases lay in between. The CDR3 has 19 amino acids. This CDR3 reads CATSRRGPSGTYSNQPQHF. In DNA form, the CDR3 reads TGTGCCACCAGCAGAAGAGGTCCATCGGGAACTTATAGCAATCAGCCCCAGCATTTT.